These 19 T cell receptor beta chains share one sample of origin, sequenced in a study of T-cell reconstitution after alpha-beta-depleted transplantation in children. Library preparation (for TCRbeta) was performed with unique molecular identifiers. MiXCR, run by TCRdb on the PCR reads, gives a single entry per CDR3 protein. The table has more than 150,000 distinct CDR3 sequences, around 7% seen once. The source material was PBMCs from the stem cell graft donor, sampled from the stem cell graft. These receptors came from a human donor who donated a stem cell graft to a child with Wiskott-Aldrich syndrome.

In this sample, this clonotype turned up many times. CDR3 loop: CASSLASGGYNEQFF. CDR3 sequence (DNA): TGTGCCAGCAGCTTAGCTAGCGGGGGGTACAATGAGCAGTTCTTC. The chain couples TRBV7-2 to TRBJ2-1, with 10 bases identical to TRBD2. The CDR3 consists of 15 residues. CDR1 is SGHTA, CDR2 FQGNSA, per germline. J lost 4 bases, V lost 0 bases, and 0 bases had no gene match.

This clonotype was recorded at least ten times. The chain uses TRBV20-1 and TRBJ2-2; D possibly corresponds to TRBD1 (5 bases). CDR1 DFQATT and CDR2 SNEGSKA come from the germline V gene (reference sequence). The length of the CDR3 is 12 residues. V gave up 6 bases and J gave up 7 bases, with 12 bases separating them. The CDR3 DNA follows: TGCAGTGCCTTCACAGGCGACGGGGAGCTGTTTTTT. Protein product: CSAFTGDGELFF.

This clonotype was recorded at least ten times. The chain combines TRBV29-1 with TRBJ2-5; TRBD2 matches at 7 bases. The CDR3 covers 13 residues. In germline, CDR1 is SQVTM, CDR2 ANQGSEA. V shed 5 bases, J shed 0 bases, and the junction held 3 bases outside the gene matches. The CDR3 region is CSVQRGNQETQYF. In DNA, the CDR3 is TGCAGCGTTCAGCGGGGCAACCAAGAGACCCAGTACTTC.

Ten or more counts support this clonotype. The chain joins TRBV10-3 to TRBJ2-1, with 8 bases that match TRBD1. V trimming: 7 bases; J trimming: 6 bases; junction bases outside the gene matches: 11. The CDR3 is made up of 15 amino acids. Germline V gene lookup returns CDR1 ENHRY and CDR2 SYGVKD. CDR3 region: CAITPGQGLINEQFF. In DNA form, the CDR3 reads TGTGCCATCACCCCAGGACAGGGCTTAATCAATGAGCAGTTCTTC.

The sample holds many counts of this clonotype. The V and J genes are TRBV10-1 and TRBJ2-3; no reliable D call. The CDR3 is 13 amino acids. Trimming took off 4 bases at V and 4 bases at J, with 9 bases between the two ends. CDR1 is WNHNN, CDR2 SYGVQD, per germline (reference sequence). The CDR3 here is CASSGKGSDTQYF. CDR3 bases: TGCGCCAGCAGTGGGAAGGGCTCAGATACGCAGTATTTT.

The chain links TRBV7-6 to TRBJ1-1; D might be TRBD1 (6 bases). V gave up 3 bases and J gave up 1 base, with 18 bases separating them. The CDR3 has 17 amino acids. Germline V lookup: CDR1 SGHVS, CDR2 FNYEAQ. The CDR3 loop is CASSFLQGEGPNTEAFF. CDR3 bases: TGTGCCAGCAGCTTTCTACAGGGAGAGGGGCCGAACACTGAAGCTTTCTTT.

The table lists this clonotype with many counts. The J gene is TRBJ1-2, the V gene TRBV5-1; D is possibly TRBD1 (5 bases). The CDR3 spans 13 residues. V was clipped by 4 bases and J by 4 bases, with 11 bases between them. Germline V gene sequence: CDR1 SGHRS, CDR2 YFSETQ. The DNA for the CDR3 is TGCGCCAGCAGCGTCGACAGCTTCTATGGCTACACCTTC. It yields the protein CASSVDSFYGYTF.

This clonotype has ten or more counts. The chain uses TRBV6-1 and TRBJ1-1; D possibly corresponds to TRBD1 (6 bases). The CDR3 runs to 13 residues. Between the trimmed V and J ends, which lost 4 bases and 8 bases, there was a span of 14 bases. Germline V lookup: CDR1 MNHNS, CDR2 SASEGT. CDR3 DNA sequence: TGTGCCAGCAGTGTCAGCTTACAGGGCGAAGCTTTCTTT. Translation gives CASSVSLQGEAFF.

This clonotype occurred many times. V and J are TRBV12-3 or TRBV12-4 and TRBJ2-1; unclear D gene. The CDR3 spans 12 residues. V was trimmed by 6 bases and J by 7 bases, leaving 10 bases between them. The CDR3 loop is CASSWDGNEQFF. The CDR3 DNA sequence: TGTGCCAGCAGCTGGGATGGGAATGAGCAGTTCTTC.

This clonotype was seen ten or more times. The chain recombines TRBV7-9 with TRBJ1-2; 7 positions agree with TRBD1. Unmatched junction bases numbered 2, after V lost 5 bases and J lost 2 bases. CDR1 and CDR2 from the germline V gene are SEHNR and FQNEAQ (reference sequence). The CDR3 sequence is 13 residues long. This CDR3 is CASSPQGNYGYTF. CDR3 nucleotide sequence: TGTGCCAGCAGCCCACAGGGGAACTATGGCTACACCTTC.

This clonotype showed up many times. This chain connects TRBV7-6 to TRBJ2-2, with 7 bases fitting TRBD2. The CDR3 totals 18 residues. In germline, CDR1 is SGHVS, CDR2 FNYEAQ. V lost 0 bases and J lost 1; bases outside the gene matches: 8. The CDR3 reads CASSLAVRQRGNTGELFF. CDR3 nucleotide sequence: TGTGCCAGCAGCTTAGCAGTCCGGCAGCGGGGGAACACCGGGGAGCTGTTTTTT.

A few counts support this clonotype. This chain connects TRBV20-1 to TRBJ2-1, with 9 nucleotides matching TRBD2. J gave up 4 bases and V 5 bases, and 12 bases lay outside the gene matches. The CDR3 length is 16 residues. The germline V gene encodes CDR1 DFQATT and CDR2 SNEGSKA (reference sequence). The CDR3 loop reads CSAFYVAGASYNEQFF. DNA of the CDR3: TGCAGTGCTTTCTATGTAGCGGGAGCCAGTTACAATGAGCAGTTCTTC.

This clonotype has a count of ten or more. The genes are TRBV6-5 and TRBJ1-6; perhaps TRBD1 as D (5 bases). Per germline, CDR1 MNHEY and CDR2 SVGAGI. This CDR3 contains 14 residues. V lost 0 bases and J lost 10, with 10 bases in between. CDR3 protein: CASSYSGPRSPLHF. The DNA for the CDR3 is TGTGCCAGCAGTTACTCGGGGCCGAGGTCACCCCTCCACTTT.

The chain combines TRBV28 with TRBJ2-7; possible D gene TRBD2, 7 bases. This CDR3 has 14 amino acids. Trimming cost V 3 bases and J 4 bases, with 13 bases left between them. CDR1 MDHEN and CDR2 SYDVKM come from the germline V gene. The CDR3 nucleotides are TGTGCCAGCAGTTTCCAAGGGAGGGGGTACGAGCAGTACTTC. Protein: CASSFQGRGYEQYF. Drawing the rest from reference TRBV28 and TRBJ2-7, the complete variable domain is DVKVTQSSRYLVKRTGEKVFLECVQDMDHENMFWYRQDPGLGLRLIYFSYDVKMKEKGDIPEGYSVSREKKERFSLILESASTNQTSMYLCASSFQGRGYEQYFGPGTRLTVT.

The table lists this clonotype with many counts. The CDR3 DNA follows: TGTGCCAGCAGGCCACAGGCGGAATATGGCTACACCTTC. Amino acid sequence: CASRPQAEYGYTF. V usage is TRBV12-3 or TRBV12-4 and J usage is TRBJ1-2, with D possibly TRBD1 on 5 matching bases. The CDR3 consists of 13 residues. Trimming left V 6 bases short and J 5 bases short, with 13 bases between.

This clonotype was recorded many times. The V gene is TRBV5-6, the J gene TRBJ1-2; 7 bases agree with TRBD1. Per germline, CDR1 SGHDT and CDR2 YYEEEE. CDR3 length: 14 residues. The J segment lost 4 bases and the V segment lost 2 bases, leaving 5 bases of the junction unmatched. The CDR3 sequence: CASSLDRVIYGYTF. As DNA, the CDR3 is TGTGCCAGCAGCTTAGACAGGGTTATCTATGGCTACACCTTC. Using reference TRBV5-6 and TRBJ1-2 for the parts outside the CDR3, the full variable domain is DAGVTQSPTHLIKTRGQQVTLRCSPKSGHDTVSWYQQALGQGPQFIFQYYEEEERQRGNFPDRFSGHQFPNYSSELNVNALLLGDSALYLCASSLDRVIYGYTFGSGTRLTVV.

There are many counts of this clonotype. V gene TRBV12-3 or TRBV12-4 combines with J gene TRBJ2-1, with D tentatively TRBD2 (6 bases). V was trimmed by 2 bases and J by 7 bases, leaving 15 bases between them. This CDR3 has 15 amino acids. CDR3 in DNA: TGTGCCAGCAGTTTATACTTGGAGGGGCGGAATGAGCAGTTCTTC. This sequence encodes CASSLYLEGRNEQFF.

This clonotype was seen many times. The rearrangement joins TRBV3-1 to TRBJ1-3; no clear D. Germline CDR1 is LGHDT and CDR2 is YNNKEL (reference sequence). The CDR3 runs to 13 residues. V shed 3 bases and J shed 3 bases, with 6 bases lying between them. CDR3 residues: CASSQGNGNTIYF. Here the CDR3 DNA reads TGTGCCAGCAGCCAGGGTAATGGAAACACCATATATTTT.

This clonotype was counted between two and nine times. V usage is TRBV10-3 and J usage is TRBJ2-1; 12 bases align to TRBD2. The CDR3 sequence is 18 residues long. Trimming at V came to 6 bases and at J to 6 bases, leaving 15 bases not matched to a gene. Germline V gene data show CDR1 as ENHRY and CDR2 as SYGVKD. In DNA, the CDR3 is TGTGCCATCAGACCCCACACCCGACTAGCGGGAGACCCCAATGAGCAGTTCTTC. Residues: CAIRPHTRLAGDPNEQFF.